These 17 T cell receptor beta chains came from one sample sequenced in a study of cytomegalovirus exposure and HLA in healthy donors. It was with 60 Vbeta and 13 Jbeta primers that the PCR ran. The repertoire was sequenced with immunoSEQ multiplex PCR; TCRdb's copy has only in-frame clones and lacks some. The data contain around 180,000 clones, less than 90% of them singletons. The sequencing sample was made of PBMCs. Receptors were obtained from a girl under three years old in good health and CMV-seronegative.

The chain recombines TRBV21-1 with TRBJ1-1; no check of the table's D call, TRBD1, against the DNA was made. TRBV21-1 is termed a pseudogene. CDR3 length equals 15 residues. The CDR3 protein is CASSVHRGGLPEAFF. In nucleotides, the CDR3 is TGTGCCAGCAGCGTCCACAGGGGAGGTCTTCCTGAAGCTTTCTTT.

This clone was counted a few times. The V and J genes are TRBV4-3 and TRBJ2-3, with 7 bases matching TRBD1. Germline lookup yields CDR1 LGHNA and CDR2 YSLEER. V was clipped by 4 bases and J by 1 base; unmatched bases: 5. The CDR3 loop spans 15 amino acids. The CDR3 region has the DNA TGCGCCAGCAGCCTTATTGGACAGGGCACAGATACGCAGTATTTT. Its translation: CASSLIGQGTDTQYF.

V and J are TRBV5-6 and TRBJ2-1; no definite D call. The ends were cut back, 2 bases at V and 4 bases at J, with 7 bases in the middle. Germline CDR1 reads SGHDT; CDR2 reads YYEEEE. CDR3 length: 13 amino acids. This chain's CDR3 is CASSFGGYNEQFF. In nucleotides, the CDR3 is TGTGCCAGCAGCTTCGGCGGATACAATGAGCAGTTCTTC.

CDR3: CASSLVGSGGQETQYF. In nucleotides, the CDR3 is TGTGCCAGCAGCTTAGTCGGTAGCGGAGGGCAAGAGACCCAGTACTTC. The chain employs TRBV7-2 and TRBJ2-5, with D perhaps matching TRBD2 (6 bases). Trimming pared 1 base from V and 2 bases from J, leaving 14 bases between. The CDR3 consists of 16 residues. Germline-derived CDR1 and CDR2 are SGHTA and FQGNSA.

This sequence joins TRBV7-2 and TRBJ1-1, with 9 bases aligning to TRBD1. Germline loops: CDR1 SGHTA, CDR2 FQGNSA. The CDR3 runs to 17 residues. Unmatched junction bases numbered 10, after V lost 5 bases and J lost 0 bases. The CDR3 region is CASSLIKGQGMNTEAFF. The CDR3 nucleotides are TGTGCCAGCAGCCTTATAAAGGGACAGGGAATGAACACTGAAGCTTTCTTT.

The rearrangement links TRBV10-3 to TRBJ1-3; D uncertain. V was pared by 4 bases and J by 0 bases, with 22 bases between. There are 19 residues in the CDR3. Germline-derived CDR1 and CDR2 are ENHRY and SYGVKD. CDR3 nucleotides: TGTGCCATCAGTGGCATGGTTGGTTACAGCCCTAACTCTGGAAACACCATATATTTT. Residues: CAISGMVGYSPNSGNTIYF.

The genes are TRBV9 and TRBJ1-1; 9 bases are shared with TRBD1. CDR1 SGDLS and CDR2 YYNGEE come from the germline V gene. The CDR3 is 12 amino acids. Trimming at V came to 2 bases and at J to 9 bases, leaving 2 bases not matched to a gene. CDR3 in amino acids: CASSVGTGKAFF. The CDR3 DNA is TGTGCCAGCAGCGTCGGGACAGGGAAAGCTTTCTTT.

The table lists this clone with a count of one. This chain links TRBV6-5 with TRBJ2-5; 8 bases agree with TRBD2. The V gene end was trimmed by 2 bases and the J gene end by 4 bases; junction bases not matched to a gene: 0. There are 13 residues in the CDR3. Looked up from germline, CDR1 is MNHEY and CDR2 is SVGAGI. The CDR3 sequence is CASSYRGGETQYF. CDR3 DNA sequence: TGTGCCAGCAGTTACCGGGGGGGAGAGACCCAGTACTTC.

The rearrangement joins TRBV15 to TRBJ2-1, with TRBD2 as a possible D gene (5 bases). Trimming shortened V by 1 base and J by 7 bases, and 14 bases separated the two germline ends. The CDR3 has 15 amino acids. Germline values: CDR1 LNHNV, CDR2 YYDKDF (reference sequence). The DNA for the CDR3 is TGTGCCACCAGCAGAGGAACGCTCCGAGGGAATGAGCAGTTCTTC. It codes for CATSRGTLRGNEQFF.

The CDR3 DNA reads as TGTGCTAGTTCGGGGGGGCAATACAATGAGCAGTTCTTC. This codes for CASSGGQYNEQFF. The V and J genes are TRBV12-5 and TRBJ2-1, with 8 positions matching TRBD2. Losses at the gene ends were 8 bases for V and 4 bases for J; bases not matched to a gene: 4. Germline-derived CDR1 and CDR2 are LGHNT and FRNRAP. The CDR3 has 13 residues. The complete variable domain, with remaining parts taken from reference TRBV12-5 and TRBJ2-1, reads DARVTQTPRHKVTEMGQEVTMRCQPILGHNTVFWYRQTMMQGLELLAYFRNRAPLDDSGMPKDRFSAEMPDATLATLKIQPSEPRDSAVYFCASSGGQYNEQFFGPGTRLTVL.

V usage is TRBV11-2 and J usage is TRBJ2-2; D is unresolved. Germline values: CDR1 SGHAT, CDR2 FQNNGV. This CDR3 comprises 16 residues. The germline V and J ends were trimmed by 4 bases and 3 bases, with 15 bases remaining between them. The CDR3 loop reads CASSWSGLHYTGELFF. CDR3 nucleotide sequence: TGTGCCAGCAGCTGGTCAGGCCTACACTACACCGGGGAGCTGTTTTTT.

V usage is TRBV7-9 and J usage is TRBJ1-6; 7 nucleotides line up with TRBD1. CDR3 length equals 14 residues. The germline V gene encodes CDR1 SEHNR and CDR2 FQNEAQ (reference sequence). Losses at the gene ends were 4 bases for V and 6 bases for J; bases not matched to a gene: 3. The CDR3 bases are TGTGCCAGCAGCTATGACAGGGCTAATTCACCCCTCCACTTT. It encodes CASSYDRANSPLHF.

This chain uses TRBV19 with TRBJ2-5; 7 bases map to TRBD2. CDR3 length equals 15 residues. J gave up 5 bases and V 5 bases, and 11 bases lay outside the gene matches. In germline, CDR1 is LNHDA, CDR2 SQIVND (reference sequence). In DNA form, the CDR3 reads TGTGCCAGTAGTGGAGGGGCGGGGGTAGCTGAGACCCAGTACTTC. It is translated as CASSGGAGVAETQYF.

The sample holds a few counts of this clone. The chain uses TRBV19 and TRBJ2-5; TRBD1 matches 8 bases. Germline lookup yields CDR1 LNHDA and CDR2 SQIVND (reference sequence). The ends lost 7 bases at V and 5 bases at J; junction bases unmatched: 12. This CDR3 spans 15 amino acids. CDR3 residues: CASTTGQGGYETQYF. For the CDR3, the DNA is TGTGCCAGTACCACCGGACAGGGCGGGTATGAGACCCAGTACTTC.

The chain uses TRBV5-4 and TRBJ1-2; a possible D gene is TRBD1 (6 bases). V was pared by 4 bases and J by 2 bases, with 15 bases between. Germline V gene data show CDR1 as SGHNT and CDR2 as YYREEE (reference sequence). The CDR3 has 15 residues. CDR3 region: CASSIRNRENYGYTF. The CDR3 bases are TGTGCCAGCAGCATCCGAAACAGGGAAAACTATGGCTACACCTTC.

In this sample, this clone turned up a few times. The chain carries TRBV15 and TRBJ2-5; 7 nucleotides line up with TRBD1. The CDR3 has 14 residues. Germline assignment: CDR1 LNHNV and CDR2 YYDKDF (reference sequence). J was trimmed by 1 base and V by 3 bases; bases with no gene match: 2. This CDR3 reads CATSRGQFQETQYF. Written as DNA, the CDR3 is TGTGCCACCAGCAGGGGACAGTTCCAAGAGACCCAGTACTTC.

As to this clone: At one end, the junction sequence differs from germline, possibly due to a read error. V is TRBV18 and J is TRBJ2-1; D uncertain. The CDR3 totals 16 residues. Germline CDR1 is KGHSH and CDR2 is LQKENI. CDR3 sequence (DNA): TGTGCCAGCTCCCCACCCGCCCAGGAATTGAACAATGAGCAGTTCTTC. This codes for CASSPPAQELNNEQFF.